This TCR beta chain stems from a study of blood T cell repertoires in COVID-19. Looking at the study overall: COVID-19 samples from acute and convalescent phases originated in the United States, Italy and Spain. PBMCs, B-cell-depleted T cells, or T cells provided the cDNA or gDNA that made up the material.

This clone appeared a few times. In the original processing: It was from reference gene primer amplification that nucleated cell counts were estimated. Profiling relied on immunoSEQ multiplex PCR, and the TCRdb table lists in-frame clones only, not all of them. Clone size and the V and J calls come from that table; the DNA yielded D and trimming. The sample carries about 12,000 clones, approximately 78% recorded once. The sample consisted of peripheral blood. This clonotype was sampled from a human donor in a cohort sampled during active COVID-19.

In nucleotides, the CDR3 is TGTGCCAGCAGTGGACAGGTTCCTAATCAGCCCCAGCATTTT. Its protein product is CASSGQVPNQPQHF. The chain links TRBV2 to TRBJ1-5, with D tentatively TRBD1 (6 bases). Trimming shortened V by 4 bases and J by 4 bases, and 11 bases separated the two germline ends. The CDR3 has 14 residues. CDR1 SNHLY and CDR2 FYNNEI come from the germline V gene.